This T cell receptor (beta chain) was sequenced during a study of blood T cell repertoires in COVID-19. At the level of the study: Acute and convalescent COVID-19 specimens originated in the United States, Italy and Spain.

In the study's own analysis: Using reference gene primer amplification, nucleated cell counts were estimated. Assay: immunoSEQ multiplex PCR; the TCRdb copy retains only in-frame clones and omits some. V, J and clone size are taken as reported in that table, and D and trimming were inferred from the DNA itself. Of some 130,000 clones listed, approximately 81% are singletons. V lost 1 base and J lost 4, with 11 bases in between. CDR3 size: 15 residues. Germline V gene sequence: CDR1 LNHDA, CDR2 SQIVND (reference sequence). The sample comprised peripheral blood. The chain links TRBV19 to TRBJ2-1; weak D call: TRBD2 (6 bases). This sequence was found in a woman aged 30 to 39 who had recovered from COVID-19. In nucleotides, the CDR3 is TGTGCCAGTAGTATAGCCGCCGGGGGATACAATGAGCAGTTCTTC. Protein: CASSIAAGGYNEQFF.